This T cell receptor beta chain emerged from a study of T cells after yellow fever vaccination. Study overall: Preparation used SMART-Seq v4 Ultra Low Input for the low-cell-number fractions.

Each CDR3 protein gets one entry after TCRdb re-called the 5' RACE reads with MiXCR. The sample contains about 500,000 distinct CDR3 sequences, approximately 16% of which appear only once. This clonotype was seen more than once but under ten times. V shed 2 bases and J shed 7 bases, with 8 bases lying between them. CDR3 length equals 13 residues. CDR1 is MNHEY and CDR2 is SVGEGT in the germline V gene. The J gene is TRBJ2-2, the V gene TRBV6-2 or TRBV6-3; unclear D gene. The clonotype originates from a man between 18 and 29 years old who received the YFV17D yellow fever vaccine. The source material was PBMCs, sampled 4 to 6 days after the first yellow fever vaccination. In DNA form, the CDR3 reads TGTGCCAGCAGTTACCCTTACGGCGGGGAGCTGTTTTTT. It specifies CASSYPYGGELFF.